The source of this TCR beta chain is a study of human T cells and chemical hapten exposure. Across the whole study: Each patient's scalp received weekly diphenylcyclopropenone throughout the approximately 24-week study. Study observations and caveats: With alopecia, donors may have immune responses unlike healthy people's. After DPC sensitization, TCRs above 1 in 1000 frequency showed no change. Patch test score was positively correlated with the counts of PT1 expanded TCRs.

The V and J ends lost 3 bases and 5 bases respectively, with 18 bases between them. The CDR3 extends over 16 amino acids. The table lists this clonotype with many counts. The target antigen is unknown. As to time point: pre-sensitization, week 0. Regarding treatment: therapeutic diphenylcyclopropenone sensitization with weekly scalp DPC. TCRdb called the RACE reads again in MiXCR, with one record for every CDR3 protein. The sample includes under 400,000 distinct CDR3 sequences, roughly 5.3% seen only once; the top ten take about 2.5%. The clonotype comes from a woman aged 45-65 years with alopecia areata. Some clones in this sample may be carry-over from other donors' samples. The source material was whole blood, sampled in connection with sensitization to the hapten diphenylcyclopropenone (DPC). The gene calls are TRBV12-3 or TRBV12-4 and TRBJ2-3; maybe TRBD2 (6 bases). The CDR3 sequence: CASSLIGTGVGDTQYF. In DNA, the CDR3 is TGTGCCAGCAGTTTGATAGGGACTGGGGTCGGAGATACGCAGTATTTT.